This T cell receptor (beta chain) was observed in a study of T-cell memory formation after mild COVID-19. A note on this clonotype: Its cognate antigen is unknown.

TCRdb re-analysed the 5' RACE reads in MiXCR, keeping a single row per CDR3 protein. This sample has fewer than 650,000 distinct CDR3 sequences, with 15% to 20% found just once. This CDR3 contains 13 residues. Germline loops: CDR1 SQVTM, CDR2 ANQGSEA. Trimming removed 5 bases from V and 5 bases from J; junction bases left unmatched: 5. Study-level findings and limits: Clones that got smaller from day 15 to 85 had even CD4/CD8, while clones growing later tipped toward CD4+. The finding that pre-infection memory included some responding clones suggested that cross-reactive memory joined.

The source material was PBMCs or a T cell subset sorted from them (not recorded which). The rearrangement uses TRBV29-1 and TRBJ1-5, with 8 bases fitting TRBD1. This receptor was identified in an adult woman who had mild COVID-19 (a few samples of this study predate the infection). Cell type and time point are not known. CDR3 coding DNA: TGCAGCGTTTCTGACAGGGGCGATCAGCCCCAGCATTTT. Translation: CSVSDRGDQPQHF. Full variable domain (remainder filled in from reference TRBV29-1 and TRBJ1-5): SAVISQKPSRDICQRGTSLTIQCQVDSQVTMMFWYRQQPGQSLTLIATANQGSEATYESGFVIDKFPISRPNLTFSTLTVSNMSPEDSSIYLCSVSDRGDQPQHFGDGTRLSIL.